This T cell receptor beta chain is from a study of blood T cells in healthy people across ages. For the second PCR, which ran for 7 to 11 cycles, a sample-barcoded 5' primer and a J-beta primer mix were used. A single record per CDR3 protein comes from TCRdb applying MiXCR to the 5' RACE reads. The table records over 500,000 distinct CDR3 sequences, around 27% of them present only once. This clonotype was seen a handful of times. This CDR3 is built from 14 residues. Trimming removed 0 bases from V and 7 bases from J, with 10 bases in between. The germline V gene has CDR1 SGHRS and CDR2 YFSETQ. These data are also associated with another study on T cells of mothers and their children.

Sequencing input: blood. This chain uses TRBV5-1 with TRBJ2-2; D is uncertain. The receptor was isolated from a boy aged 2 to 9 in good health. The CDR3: CASSLAELHGELFF. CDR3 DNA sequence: TGCGCCAGCAGCTTGGCCGAGCTCCACGGGGAGCTGTTTTTT. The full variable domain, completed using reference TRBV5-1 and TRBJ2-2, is KAGVTQTPRYLIKTRGQQVTLSCSPISGHRSVSWYQQTPGQGLQFLFEYFSETQRNKGNFPGRFSGRQFSNSRSEMNVSTLELGDSALYLCASSLAELHGELFFGEGSRLTVL.